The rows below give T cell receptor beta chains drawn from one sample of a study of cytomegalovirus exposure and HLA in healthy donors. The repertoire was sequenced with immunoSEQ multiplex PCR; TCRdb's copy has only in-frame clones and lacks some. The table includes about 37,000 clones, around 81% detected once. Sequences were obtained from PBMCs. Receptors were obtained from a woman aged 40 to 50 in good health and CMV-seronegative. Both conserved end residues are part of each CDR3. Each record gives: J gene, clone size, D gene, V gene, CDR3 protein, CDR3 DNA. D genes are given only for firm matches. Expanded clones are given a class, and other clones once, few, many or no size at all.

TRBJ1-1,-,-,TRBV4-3,CASSQESGARAFF,TGCGCCAGCAGCCAAGAATCAGGGGCGAGAGCTTTCTTT
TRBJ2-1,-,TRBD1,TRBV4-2,CASSQDRQGDEQFF,TGTGCCAGCAGCCAAGACCGACAGGGTGATGAGCAGTTCTTC
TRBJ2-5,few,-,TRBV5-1,CASRGGEQETQYF,TGCGCCAGCAGGGGGGGTGAACAAGAGACCCAGTACTTC
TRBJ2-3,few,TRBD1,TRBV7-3,CASSSGTGEGYTQYF,TGTGCCAGCAGCTCCGGGACAGGGGAGGGGTATACGCAGTATTTT
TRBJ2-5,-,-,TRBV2,CASSEQVGTQYF,TGTGCCAGCAGTGAACAAGTCGGGACCCAGTACTTC
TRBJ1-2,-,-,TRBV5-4,CASSFGSNYGYTF,TGTGCCAGCAGCTTCGGGTCTAACTATGGCTACACCTTC
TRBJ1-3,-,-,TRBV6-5,CASSRGNTIYF,TGTGCCAGCAGTCGTGGAAACACCATATATTTT
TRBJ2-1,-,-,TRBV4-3,CASSQESRGEQFF,TGCGCCAGCAGCCAAGAAAGCAGGGGTGAGCAGTTCTTC
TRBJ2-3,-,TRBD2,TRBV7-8,CASSPRRGSGSTDTQYF,TGTGCCAGCAGCCCCCGGCGGGGTAGCGGGAGCACAGATACGCAGTATTTT
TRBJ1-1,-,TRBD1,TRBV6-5,CASRRGQGRTEAFF,TGTGCCAGCCGACGGGGACAGGGGCGCACTGAAGCTTTCTTT
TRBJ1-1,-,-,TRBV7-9,CASSYDSVDTEAFF,TGTGCCAGCAGTTACGACAGTGTGGACACTGAAGCTTTCTTT
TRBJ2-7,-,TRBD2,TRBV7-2,CASSGSGTRSYEQYF,TGTGCCAGCAGCGGATCCGGGACTAGATCCTACGAGCAGTACTTC
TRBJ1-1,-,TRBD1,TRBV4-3,CASSPGQRKNTEAFF,TGCGCCAGCAGCCCGGGACAGAGAAAAAACACTGAAGCTTTCTTT
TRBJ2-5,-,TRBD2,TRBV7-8,CASSLRLAGGRQETQYF,TGTGCCAGCAGCTTAAGGCTAGCGGGGGGGCGTCAAGAGACCCAGTACTTC
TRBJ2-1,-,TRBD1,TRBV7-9,CASSRPTGQGVNEQFF,TGTGCCAGCAGCCGACCCACGGGACAGGGAGTCAATGAGCAGTTCTTC
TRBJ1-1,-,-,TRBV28,CASRLTGSGVEAFF,TGTGCCAGCAGACTCACAGGGTCAGGAGTTGAAGCTTTCTTT
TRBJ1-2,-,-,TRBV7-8,CASSFGSEAYGYTF,TGTGCCAGCAGCTTTGGGAGTGAGGCCTATGGCTACACCTTC
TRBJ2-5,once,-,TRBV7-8,CASSLSGTQYF,TGTGCCAGCAGCTTGTCCGGGACCCAGTACTTC
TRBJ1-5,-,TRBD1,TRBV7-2,CASSLAPGTGNQPQHF,TGTGCCAGCAGCTTAGCCCCAGGGACAGGGAATCAGCCCCAGCATTTT
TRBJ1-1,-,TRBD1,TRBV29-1,CSVGTGGRAFF,TGCAGCGTCGGGACAGGGGGCCGGGCTTTCTTT
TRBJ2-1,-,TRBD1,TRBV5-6,CASSFGSWGQRDDEQFF,TGTGCCAGCAGCTTCGGGTCTTGGGGACAGAGGGACGATGAGCAGTTCTTC
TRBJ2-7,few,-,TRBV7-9,CASSATGVYEQYF,TGTGCCAGCAGCGCGACAGGAGTCTACGAGCAGTACTTC
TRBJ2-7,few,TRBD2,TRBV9,CASSPNPGLAGGHEQYF,TGTGCCAGCAGCCCCAATCCGGGACTAGCGGGGGGTCACGAGCAGTACTTC
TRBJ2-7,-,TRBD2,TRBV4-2,CASSPLGGTSGGFEQYF,TGTGCCAGCAGCCCCCTTGGCGGGACTAGCGGGGGGTTCGAGCAGTACTTC
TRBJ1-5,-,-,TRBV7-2,CASSLDAGISGPQHF,TGTGCCAGCAGCTTAGACGCCGGGATATCCGGGCCCCAGCATTTT
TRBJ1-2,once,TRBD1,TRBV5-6,CASSLQGPNYGYTF,TGTGCCAGCAGCCTACAGGGGCCCAACTATGGCTACACCTTC
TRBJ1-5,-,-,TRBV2,CASSEWGEDQPQHF,TGTGCCAGCAGTGAATGGGGGGAGGATCAGCCCCAGCATTTT
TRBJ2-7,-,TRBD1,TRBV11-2,CASSPSIGQGRDEQYF,TGTGCCAGCAGCCCCTCCATCGGACAGGGGAGGGACGAGCAGTACTTC
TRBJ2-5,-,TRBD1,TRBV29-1,CSVKNRGETQYF,TGCAGCGTTAAGAACAGGGGAGAGACCCAGTACTTC
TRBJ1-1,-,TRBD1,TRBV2,CASSGTDLNTEAFF,TGTGCCAGCAGCGGGACAGACTTGAACACTGAAGCTTTCTTT
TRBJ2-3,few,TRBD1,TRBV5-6,CASSLIGRGSSTDTQYF,TGTGCCAGCAGCTTGATCGGCAGGGGGTCTAGCACAGATACGCAGTATTTT
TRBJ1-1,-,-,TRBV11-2,CASSYGQIFMNTEAFF,TGTGCCAGCAGCTACGGACAGATATTCATGAACACTGAAGCTTTCTTT
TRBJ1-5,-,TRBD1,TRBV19,CASSSTGQGDNQPQHF,TGTGCCAGTAGTAGCACCGGACAGGGCGACAATCAGCCCCAGCATTTT
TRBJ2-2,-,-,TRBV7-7,CASSSSGFAGGELFF,TGTGCTAGCAGCTCCTCGGGGTTTGCGGGCGGGGAGCTGTTTTTT
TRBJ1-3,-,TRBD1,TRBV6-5,CASKPDGTAGNTIYF,TGTGCCAGCAAGCCCGATGGGACAGCTGGAAACACCATATATTTT
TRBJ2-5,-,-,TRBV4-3,CASSQDLGQGRFRETQYF,TGCGCCAGCAGCCAAGATCTTGGGCAGGGTCGGTTTCGCGAGACCCAGTACTTC
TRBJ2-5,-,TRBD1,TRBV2,CASSGLDRVEVETQYF,TGTGCCAGCAGTGGTCTCGACAGGGTTGAGGTGGAGACCCAGTACTTC
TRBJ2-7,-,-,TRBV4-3,CASSHATGSHEQYF,TGCGCCAGCAGCCACGCCACGGGGTCCCACGAGCAGTACTTC
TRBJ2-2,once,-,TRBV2,CASTRQRRPNTGELFF,TGTGCCAGCACCAGACAGCGACGCCCGAACACCGGGGAGCTGTTTTTT
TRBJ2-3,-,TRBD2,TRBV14,CASSLSTGGDTQYF,TGTGCCAGCAGCCTTTCCACCGGGGGGGATACGCAGTATTTT
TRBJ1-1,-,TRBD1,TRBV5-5,CASSLVSRLQGKYTEAFF,TGTGCCAGCAGCTTGGTATCCCGATTACAGGGGAAGTACACTGAAGCTTTCTTT